This is a list of T cell receptor beta chains from one sample in a study of blood T cell repertoires in COVID-19. Produced via immunoSEQ multiplex PCR; TCRdb's table is partial and in-frame only. The sample holds roughly 90,000 clones; just under 85% are singletons and the top ten take nearly 3.5%. The specimen was peripheral blood. The receptors originated from a man in his forties or fifties with acute or convalescent COVID-19. The CDR3 runs from the conserved cysteine through the conserved F or W. Each record gives: clone size, D gene, J gene, V gene, CDR3 DNA, CDR3 protein. D genes are given only for firm matches. Some rows mark clone size as missing; the rest say once, few, many or name a class of expanded clone.

NA	TRBD1	TRBJ2-7	TRBV30	TGTGCCTGGAGTTCCGGGACAGGGCCCTACGAGCAGTACTTC	CAWSSGTGPYEQYF
few	NA	TRBJ2-7	TRBV7-2	TGTGCCAGCAGCTTAGGCCGGGACACGGCGGCCTACGAGCAGTACTTC	CASSLGRDTAAYEQYF
NA	TRBD1	TRBJ1-5	TRBV3-1/TRBV3-2	TGTGCCAGCAGCTTGGGACAGGGGGCATCCCAGCCCCAGCATTTT	CASSLGQGASQPQHF
NA	NA	TRBJ2-4	TRBV20-1	TGCAGTGCTAGTGCGTTAGCCAAAAACATTCAGTACTTC	CSASALAKNIQYF
NA	NA	TRBJ2-1	TRBV19	TGTGCCAGTAGTATACAGGCAGGGGCGAGGGATGATGAGCAGTTCTTC	CASSIQAGARDDEQFF
NA	NA	TRBJ2-6	TRBV5-5	TGTGCCAGCAGCCCACAGCCTCACTCTGGGGCCAACGTCCTGACTTTC	CASSPQPHSGANVLTF
few	NA	TRBJ2-5	TRBV6-6	TGTGCCAGCGCGACATGGGAAGAGACCCAGTACTTC	CASATWEETQYF
NA	TRBD1	TRBJ2-1	TRBV10-2	TGCGCCAGCAGTGAGTTTGGACAGGGCTACAATGAGCAGTTCTTC	CASSEFGQGYNEQFF
NA	TRBD1	TRBJ2-4	TRBV11-2	TGTGCCAGCAGCTTAGTGGTGTTGACAGGGGGAACGAACATTCAGTACTTC	CASSLVVLTGGTNIQYF
NA	NA	TRBJ1-2	TRBV5-1	TGCGCCAGCAGCTTGGCTTCAGATGGCTACACCTTC	CASSLASDGYTF
NA	TRBD1	TRBJ1-1	TRBV4-3	TGCGCCAGCAGCCAAGATTGGGACAGGGGGAACACTGAAGCTTTCTTT	CASSQDWDRGNTEAFF
once	NA	TRBJ2-5	TRBV5-6	TGTGCCAGCAGCTTGGATTCGGGAAGGGGGTTAGAGACCCAGTACTTC	CASSLDSGRGLETQYF
NA	TRBD1	TRBJ2-3	TRBV6-1	TGTGCCAGCAGTGAGGAGGACAGGGGCAAGGGAGATACGCAGTATTTT	CASSEEDRGKGDTQYF
once	TRBD1	TRBJ2-1	TRBV27	TGTGCCAGCAGTTTGACAGGGGGTTACAATGAGCAGTTCTTC	CASSLTGGYNEQFF
few	NA	TRBJ1-1	TRBV6-6	TGTGCCAGCAGTTACTCGGAGCCGAACACTGAAGCTTTCTTT	CASSYSEPNTEAFF
NA	NA	TRBJ2-2	TRBV19	TGTGCCACCCAGACAGCGAACACCGGGGAGCTGTTTTTT	CATQTANTGELFF
NA	TRBD1	TRBJ1-4	TRBV5-1	TGCGCCAGTCGCCAGGGGGCCAATGAAAAACTGTTTTTT	CASRQGANEKLFF
NA	NA	TRBJ2-7	TRBV11-2	TGTGCCAGCAGCCGTGGACAGTTGGACTCCTACGAGCAGTACTTC	CASSRGQLDSYEQYF
NA	NA	TRBJ1-5	TRBV5-1	TGCGCCAGCAGCTTAGGGGACACCAATAGCAATCAGCCCCAGCATTTT	CASSLGDTNSNQPQHF
NA	TRBD2	TRBJ2-1	TRBV6-4	TGTGCCAGCAGTGAGGGTGTTAGCGGGAATGAGCAGTTCTTC	CASSEGVSGNEQFF
NA	NA	TRBJ1-1	TRBV19	TGTGCCAGTATTCATCAGGGTGTCACTGAAGCTTTCTTT	CASIHQGVTEAFF
NA	NA	TRBJ1-6	TRBV5-1	TGCGCCAGCAGCTTGGGATCTACCACAGAATCACCCCTCCACTTT	CASSLGSTTESPLHF
NA	NA	TRBJ1-6	TRBV18	TGTGCCAGCTCACCCGGCGGGGGAGGTCCTCATTCACCCCTCCACTTT	CASSPGGGGPHSPLHF
NA	TRBD1	TRBJ2-2	TRBV5-8	TGTGCCAGCAGCCTAGGGACAGGAACTAACACCGGGGAGCTGTTTTTT	CASSLGTGTNTGELFF
NA	TRBD2	TRBJ2-3	TRBV19	TGTGCCAGTAGTATAGACCGCGGGGTAGCGGGGCCAGATACGCAGTATTTT	CASSIDRGVAGPDTQYF
NA	NA	TRBJ1-1	TRBV24-1	TGTGCCGTGCATCTGGGCAGGTCGAACACTGAAGCTTTCTTT	CAVHLGRSNTEAFF
NA	TRBD1	TRBJ2-7	TRBV6-2/TRBV6-3	TGTGCCAGCAGTCCGGGACAGGGCGCCTACGAGCAGTACTTC	CASSPGQGAYEQYF
NA	NA	TRBJ1-5	TRBV6-4	TGTGCCAGCATCGGCAGGTTAAATCAGCCCCAGCATTTT	CASIGRLNQPQHF
NA	NA	TRBJ1-2	TRBV12-3/TRBV12-4	TGTGCCAGCAGTTTAGGAGGTCTCGGCTACACCTTC	CASSLGGLGYTF
NA	NA	TRBJ1-1	TRBV11-2	TGTGCCAGCAGCTTCGGACGGGGAGGTTACACTGAAGCTTTCTTT	CASSFGRGGYTEAFF
NA	NA	TRBJ1-1	TRBV7-3	TGTGCCAGCAGCTGGACAGCAGACACTGAAGCTTTCTTT	CASSWTADTEAFF
NA	TRBD2	TRBJ2-5	TRBV5-1	TGCGCCAGCAGCTCCGGGGGGGTCTCAGAGACCCAGTACTTC	CASSSGGVSETQYF
few	TRBD1	TRBJ2-7	TRBV7-2	TGTGCCAGCAGTCAGGTTTCGGGACAGGGGTACGAGCAGTACTTC	CASSQVSGQGYEQYF
NA	TRBD1	TRBJ1-1	TRBV12-3/TRBV12-4	TGTGCCAGCAGTTTAGGGGACAGGGCGGGTTTCTTT	CASSLGDRAGFF
few	TRBD2	TRBJ2-1	TRBV4-1	TGCGCCAGCAGCCAAGAAGGGACTAGCTATAATGAGCAGTTCTTC	CASSQEGTSYNEQFF
NA	NA	TRBJ2-7	TRBV21-1	TGTGCCAGCAGCAAAGCGGGACTAGCGGGAGGGCCAACCTACGAGCAGTACTTC	CASSKAGLAGGPTYEQYF
few	NA	TRBJ1-4	TRBV28	TGTGCCAGCAGTGGACCCCGGGAGCGGGAAAAACTGTTTTTT	CASSGPREREKLFF
NA	TRBD2	TRBJ2-7	TRBV2	TGTGCCAGCAGTGTGCTAGCGGGAACCTACGAGCAGTACTTC	CASSVLAGTYEQYF
NA	NA	TRBJ2-1	TRBV24-1	TGTGCCACCAGTGATTTGCGGGCAGGGGACTACAATGAGCAGTTCTTC	CATSDLRAGDYNEQFF
NA	TRBD1	TRBJ2-7	TRBV7-2	TGTGCCAGCAGCTTGCGACAGGGCTACGAGCAGTACTTC	CASSLRQGYEQYF
NA	TRBD2	TRBJ2-3	TRBV28	TGTGCCAGCAGTTTATCTAGCGGGAGGACAGATACGCAGTATTTT	CASSLSSGRTDTQYF
NA	TRBD1	TRBJ1-6	TRBV15	TGTGCCACCAACGACAGGGGGTCGGGCTCCTATAATTCACCCCTCCACTTT	CATNDRGSGSYNSPLHF
NA	TRBD1	TRBJ1-2	TRBV11-2	TGTGCCAGCAGCCCCGGACAGGGAGGATATGGCTACACCTTC	CASSPGQGGYGYTF
NA	NA	TRBJ1-4	TRBV6-6	TGTGCCAGCAGTCCCACCGACAGGACGGCAACTAATGAAAAACTGTTTTTT	CASSPTDRTATNEKLFF
NA	NA	TRBJ1-5	TRBV4-1	TGCGCCAGCAGCCAAGATACAGGTAGCAATCAGCCCCAGCATTTT	CASSQDTGSNQPQHF